This is a list of T cell receptor beta chains from one sample in a study of tumor-infiltrating lymphocytes in primary liver carcinoma. TCRdb called the multiplex PCR reads again in MiXCR, with one record for every CDR3 protein. There are about 350,000 distinct CDR3 sequences in the sample; around three fifths occur only once, and roughly 6.5% lies in the top ten. The sequenced sample consisted of peripheral blood. The receptor source for this set is a man between 35 and 55 years old with primary liver carcinoma and hepatitis B virus infection. Both conserved end residues are part of each CDR3. D genes are given only for firm matches. The listing skips clone size in some rows; elsewhere it reads once, few, many or a size class.

D gene | clone size | J gene | V gene | CDR3 protein | CDR3 DNA
TRBD2 | . | TRBJ2-2 | TRBV6-2/TRBV6-3 | CASSYSLAGWGFVRELFF | TGTGCCAGCAGTTACTCTCTAGCGGGATGGGGATTTGTCAGGGAGCTGTTTTTT
. | . | TRBJ2-7 | TRBV6-5 | CASILNDRTAYEQYF | TGTGCCAGCATCCTGAACGACAGGACCGCATACGAGCAGTACTTC
TRBD1 | . | TRBJ1-5 | TRBV4-1 | CASSQGTGIMQPHHF | TGCGCCAGCAGCCAGGGGACAGGGATAATGCAGCCCCATCATTTT
. | . | TRBJ2-3 | TRBV6-5 | CTSSYSLMDTQYF | TGTACCAGCAGTTACTCGTTGATGGATACGCAGTATTTT
. | . | TRBJ2-3 | TRBV11-2 | CTNSLNGGHGDTQYF | TGTACCAACAGCTTAAACGGTGGCCACGGTGATACGCAGTATTTT
. | . | TRBJ2-7 | TRBV4-1 | CASSQGPSPNDQYF | TGCGCCAGCAGCCAAGGACCTTCCCCGAATGACCAGTACTTC
TRBD2 | . | TRBJ2-1 | TRBV29-1 | CSVEGSGTLYNQQFF | TGTAGCGTTGAAGGGAGCGGGACCCTCTACAATCAGCAGTTCTTC
. | many | TRBJ2-7 | TRBV6-5 | CASSYSNSGDEQYF | TGTGCCAGCAGTTACTCGAACTCGGGGGACGAGCAGTACTTC
. | many | TRBJ2-2 | TRBV6-5 | CASSYSRNPSNPTGELFF | TGTGCCAGCAGTTACTCTAGAAACCCGTCGAATCCCACCGGGGAGCTGTTTTTT
. | . | TRBJ2-7 | TRBV29-1 | CSVEAGGEQYF | TGCAGCGTTGAGGCCGGGGGCGAGCAGTACTTC
. | . | TRBJ1-1 | TRBV29-1 | CSVVYRAEAFF | TGCAGCGTTGTTTACAGGGCGGAAGCTTTCTTT
TRBD1 | many | TRBJ2-3 | TRBV29-1 | CSVPRQGVADTQYF | TGCAGCGTTCCCCGACAGGGTGTTGCAGATACGCAGTATTTT
. | . | TRBJ1-1 | TRBV1 | CTSSLGGGHQGMNTEAFF | TGCACCAGCAGCCTCGGCGGAGGGCACCAGGGGATGAACACTGAAGCTTTCTTT
TRBD2 | . | TRBJ2-5 | TRBV7-3 | CASSLGTKETQYF | TGTGCCAGCAGCTTAGGGACTAAAGAGACCCAGTACTTC
. | many | TRBJ2-3 | TRBV4-1 | CASSPAGSGTDTQYF | TGCGCCAGCAGCCCCGCGGGTAGCGGCACAGATACGCAGTATTTT
. | . | TRBJ2-7 | TRBV11-2 | CAISLLKDSYEQYF | TGTGCCATCAGCTTACTCAAGGACTCCTACGAGCAGTACTTC
TRBD2 | many | TRBJ2-7 | TRBV4-2 | CASSQARAGGPLSYEQYF | TGTGCCAGCAGCCAAGCGAGGGCGGGAGGGCCTCTATCCTACGAGCAGTACTTC
TRBD2 | . | TRBJ2-1 | TRBV11-1 | CDSSLGLAVYNEQFF | TGTGATAGCAGCTTAGGACTAGCGGTGTACAATGAGCAGTTCTTC
TRBD1 | few | TRBJ2-1 | TRBV11-2 | CASSLARGLKNEQFF | TGTGCCAGCAGCTTAGCGAGGGGGCTGAAGAATGAGCAATTCTTC
. | . | TRBJ2-5 | TRBV29-1 | CSVVARQETQYF | TGCAGTGTTGTGGCACGACAAGAGACCCAGTACTTC
. | . | TRBJ1-4 | TRBV5-5 | CASSLFAEVGTNEKLFF | TGTGCCAGCAGCTTGTTCGCCGAGGTAGGGACTAATGAAAAACTGTTTTTT
TRBD2 | . | TRBJ2-5 | TRBV2 | CASWAGGETQYF | TGTGCCAGCTGGGCGGGGGGAGAGACCCAGTACTTC
TRBD1 | . | TRBJ2-5 | TRBV4-2 | CSSSQGLDRGETQYF | TGTTCCAGCAGCCAAGGCCTTGACAGGGGGGAGACCCAGTACTTC
. | . | TRBJ1-1 | TRBV14 | CASSPREGSLNTEDFF | TGTGCCAGCAGCCCCCGGGAGGGCAGCTTGAACACTGAAGATTTCTTT
TRBD1 | many | TRBJ2-3 | TRBV14 | CASQDRDADTQYF | TGTGCCAGCCAGGACAGGGACGCAGATACGCAGTATTTT
TRBD2 | . | TRBJ2-3 | TRBV7-9 | CASSLALAGRTDTQYF | TGTGCCAGCAGCTTAGCCCTAGCGGGACGGACAGATACGCAGTATTTT
. | . | TRBJ1-6 | TRBV5-5 | CASNSRINSYNSPLHF | TGTGCCAGCAACTCGAGGATTAACTCCTATAATTCACCCCTCCACTTT